Following are 14 T cell receptor beta chains from one sample sequenced in a study of PD-L1 blockade in urothelial cancer. Libraries were prepared by immunoSEQ multiplex PCR; TCRdb keeps only in-frame clonotypes and omits some of them. This table has tens of thousands of clones, around 83% appearing once. Time point meaning: peripheral blood 6 weeks after treatment start. The specimen was PBMCs, collected around atezolizumab (anti-PD-L1) treatment. The source is a man in his 70s with urothelial cancer.

The chain employs TRBV6-4 and TRBJ2-1, with 8 bases lining up with TRBD2. CDR1 is MRHNA, CDR2 SNTAGT, per germline. V lost 4 bases to trimming and J lost 8 bases; unmatched junction nucleotides: 7. This CDR3 is built from 14 residues. This CDR3 is CASSVLAGGYEQFF. CDR3 nucleotides: TGTGCCAGCAGTGTGCTGGCGGGAGGATATGAGCAGTTCTTC.

V usage is TRBV15 and J usage is TRBJ1-3, with D possibly being TRBD1 (5 bases). V was cut by 0 bases and J by 2 bases, with 8 bases left in between. The V gene's germline CDR1 is LNHNV and CDR2 YYDKDF (reference sequence). The CDR3 is made up of 15 amino acids. Written as DNA, the CDR3 is TGTGCCACCAGCAGAGAGGACACAACTGGAAACACCATATATTTT. Protein product: CATSREDTTGNTIYF.

This chain uses TRBV19 with TRBJ1-1; 8 nucleotides line up with TRBD1. This CDR3 contains 13 residues. Germline trimming cut 6 bases from V and 7 bases from J; bases unmatched to any gene: 7. Germline V gene data show CDR1 as LNHDA and CDR2 as SQIVND (reference sequence). Written as DNA, the CDR3 is TGTGCCAGTAGCCTCAGGGGGCCGAGTGAAGCTTTCTTT. It is translated as CASSLRGPSEAFF.

The chain uses TRBV11-1 and TRBJ1-2; 9 bases agree with TRBD1. This CDR3 region has 15 residues. The germline gives CDR1 SGHAT, CDR2 FQDESV (reference sequence). After removal of 4 bases from V and 6 bases from J, the junction contained 9 bases not matched to a gene. This chain's CDR3 is CASSSTGGNLDGYTF. CDR3 in DNA: TGTGCCAGCAGCTCGACAGGGGGGAACCTGGATGGCTACACCTTC.

The chain links TRBV2 to TRBJ1-1, with D possibly TRBD1 on 5 matching bases. V dropped 4 bases and J dropped 4 bases, with 13 bases sitting between them. CDR3 length equals 14 residues. CDR1 is SNHLY, CDR2 FYNNEI, per germline. CDR3 nucleotides: TGTGCCAGCAGTGTAATCAGGGTGGGCACTGAAGCTTTCTTT. It translates to CASSVIRVGTEAFF.

This clone showed up just a few times. The chain employs TRBV4-1 and TRBJ2-5; 10 nucleotides line up with TRBD1. V lost 1 base and J lost 6; bases outside the gene matches: 11. CDR1 is MGHRA, CDR2 YSYEKL, per germline. The CDR3 loop spans 17 amino acids. DNA of the CDR3: TGCGCCAGCAGCCAAGGATTGCGGGACAGGGGCATGAAGACCCAGTACTTC. Its translation is CASSQGLRDRGMKTQYF.

This clone was detected once. The rearrangement joins TRBV15 to TRBJ1-2; 8 bases fit TRBD1. V lost 3 bases and J lost 4; bases outside the gene matches: 1. Germline V gene data show CDR1 as LNHNV and CDR2 as YYDKDF (reference sequence). The length of the CDR3 is 13 residues. Written as DNA, the CDR3 is TGTGCCACCAGCAGTGACAGGGGCTATGGCTACACCTTC. Translation gives CATSSDRGYGYTF.

This rearrangement joins TRBV5-4 to TRBJ2-3; D is possibly TRBD1 (5 bases). V was cut by 0 bases and J by 2 bases, with 13 bases left in between. From germline, CDR1 is SGHNT and CDR2 YYREEE (reference sequence). The CDR3 runs 16 residues. In DNA form, the CDR3 reads TGTGCCAGCAGCTTGGACAGGATGGGGCCCACAGATACGCAGTATTTT. It encodes CASSLDRMGPTDTQYF.

V gene TRBV6-1 combines with J gene TRBJ1-3; a possible D gene is TRBD1 (5 bases). There are 15 residues in the CDR3. The ends were cut back, 5 bases at V and 4 bases at J, with 15 bases in the middle. Germline V lookup: CDR1 MNHNS, CDR2 SASEGT. CDR3: CASSRREYRGNTIYF. CDR3 nucleotide sequence: TGTGCCAGCAGTCGGAGAGAGTACAGGGGAAACACCATATATTTT.

The V and J genes are TRBV30 and TRBJ2-3; TRBD2 agrees at 7 bases. CDR3 size: 13 residues. The V gene's germline CDR1 is GTSNPN and CDR2 SVGIG (reference sequence). The CDR3 is CAGRARGTDTQYF. The CDR3 DNA follows: TGTGCTGGGAGGGCCCGAGGGACAGATACGCAGTATTTT.

This chain uses TRBV14 with TRBJ1-4, with 7 bases identical to TRBD1. The trim removed 8 bases at V and 6 bases at J, leaving 6 bases unmatched. The germline V gene has CDR1 SGHDN and CDR2 FVKESK. The CDR3 has 13 residues. CDR3 coding DNA: TGTGCCAGCCAAACGACAGGGCATGAAAAACTGTTTTTT. This sequence encodes CASQTTGHEKLFF. The whole variable domain, remainder taken from reference TRBV14 and TRBJ1-4, is EAGVTQFPSHSVIEKGQTVTLRCDPISGHDNLYWYRRVMGKEIKFLLHFVKESKQDESGMPNNRFLAERTGGTYSTLKVQPAELEDSGVYFCASQTTGHEKLFFGSGTQLSVL.

The chain recombines TRBV6-1 with TRBJ1-1, with 8 bases that match TRBD1. Looked up from germline, CDR1 is MNHNS and CDR2 is SASEGT. J gave up 1 base and V 8 bases, and 9 bases lay outside the gene matches. The CDR3 length is 15 residues. This chain's CDR3 is CASLLGQGRNTEAFF. The CDR3 nucleotides read TGTGCCAGCTTGCTCGGACAGGGCAGGAACACTGAAGCTTTCTTT.

The chain combines TRBV30 with TRBJ1-3; a possible D gene is TRBD1 (5 bases). Germline CDR1 GTSNPN, CDR2 SVGIG (reference sequence). The CDR3 has 14 residues. With 3 bases removed from V and 0 bases from J, the gap between germline ends came to 9 bases. The CDR3 reads CAWSTGDSGNTIYF. As DNA, the CDR3 is TGTGCCTGGAGCACGGGGGACTCTGGAAACACCATATATTTT.

V gene TRBV2 combines with J gene TRBJ1-2, with 8 bases lining up with TRBD1. This CDR3 spans 14 amino acids. Trimming removed 6 bases from V and 2 bases from J; junction bases left unmatched: 5. Germline lookup yields CDR1 SNHLY and CDR2 FYNNEI. The DNA for the CDR3 is TGTGCCAGCAGCGACAGGGGCGCGAACTATGGCTACACCTTC. It encodes CASSDRGANYGYTF.